These T cell receptor beta chains were read from a single sample in a study of shared clonotypes between healthy human individuals. Measured with immunoSEQ multiplex PCR; TCRdb has only the in-frame clones, and not every one. In the table there are roughly 2,000,000 clones, about 94% of which are singletons. The sequenced sample consisted of naive CD8+ T cells from PBMCs. These receptors came from a man younger than 35 in good health. Some clones in this sample may be carry-over from other donors' samples. CDR3s include the opening cysteine and the closing phenylalanine or tryptophan. The order of the fields is D gene, V gene, J gene, clone size, CDR3 protein, CDR3 DNA. A D gene is named only where the DNA matches it firmly. Expanded clones are given a class, and other clones once, few, many or no size at all.

TRBD2	TRBV5-1	TRBJ2-1	NA	CASSSTLARLGNEQFF	TGCGCCAGCAGCTCGACACTAGCGAGGTTGGGGAATGAGCAGTTCTTC
TRBD1	TRBV9	TRBJ2-7	NA	CASSVGGQGAYEQYF	TGTGCCAGCAGCGTAGGGGGACAGGGGGCGTACGAGCAGTACTTC
NA	TRBV11-2	TRBJ2-7	NA	CASSWASGSYEQYF	TGTGCCAGCAGCTGGGCGAGCGGTTCCTACGAGCAGTACTTC
TRBD1	TRBV27	TRBJ2-7	NA	CASSGTENEQYF	TGTGCCAGCAGTGGGACAGAAAACGAGCAGTACTTC
NA	TRBV28	TRBJ1-1	NA	CASSSWAIQGREAFF	TGTGCCAGCAGTTCCTGGGCTATACAGGGAAGGGAAGCTTTCTTT
TRBD1	TRBV4-1	TRBJ2-1	once	CASSHQADRVFNEQFF	TGCGCCAGCAGCCACCAAGCGGACAGGGTGTTCAATGAGCAGTTCTTC
NA	TRBV27	TRBJ1-5	once	CASSPLGAGFNQPQHF	TGTGCCAGCAGTCCCCTGGGGGCAGGCTTCAATCAGCCCCAGCATTTT
NA	TRBV19	TRBJ1-4	NA	CASSNSRRPNEKLFF	TGTGCCAGTAGTAATAGCAGGCGCCCGAATGAAAAACTGTTTTTT
NA	TRBV19	TRBJ1-1	few	CASRRGNTEAFF	TGTGCCAGTAGGCGGGGGAACACTGAAGCTTTCTTT
TRBD2	TRBV28	TRBJ2-7	NA	CASRLLAGSYEEQYF	TGTGCCAGCAGACTTCTAGCGGGATCCTACGAGGAGCAGTACTTC
NA	TRBV29-1	TRBJ2-1	once	CSVAGSATYNEQFF	TGCAGCGTCGCCGGGTCAGCGACCTACAATGAGCAGTTCTTC
NA	TRBV6-5	TRBJ2-7	once	CASRGPDYEQYF	TGTGCCAGCAGGGGCCCAGACTACGAGCAGTACTTC
NA	TRBV5-4	TRBJ1-2	NA	CASSTLTGSYGYTF	TGTGCCAGCAGCACCCTGACAGGAAGCTATGGCTACACCTTC
TRBD1	TRBV29-1	TRBJ2-7	NA	CSASGQGAREQYF	TGCAGCGCCTCAGGACAGGGGGCTCGAGAGCAGTACTTC
NA	TRBV4-3	TRBJ2-1	NA	CASSHSKSSYNEQFF	TGCGCCAGCAGCCATTCGAAGAGCTCCTACAATGAGCAGTTCTTC
TRBD2	TRBV28	TRBJ2-1	NA	CASSRPPLRTSGDNYNEQFF	TGTGCCAGCAGTCGACCACCGTTACGGACTAGCGGGGATAACTACAATGAGCAGTTCTTC
NA	TRBV29-1	TRBJ2-7	NA	CSAYGWGEQYF	TGCAGCGCCTATGGGTGGGGCGAGCAGTACTTC
TRBD2	TRBV7-8	TRBJ2-3	NA	CASPGGKELLDTQYF	TGTGCCAGCCCCGGGGGGAAGGAGTTGCTCGATACGCAGTATTTT
NA	TRBV27	TRBJ2-7	NA	CASSLRLAYEQYF	TGTGCCAGCAGTTTAAGACTAGCCTACGAGCAGTACTTC
NA	TRBV11-2	TRBJ1-1	once	CASSWASVRAGTEAFF	TGTGCCAGCAGCTGGGCGTCGGTCAGGGCGGGCACTGAAGCTTTCTTT
TRBD1	TRBV19	TRBJ2-7	NA	CASSPGTGGSYEQYF	TGTGCCAGTAGTCCCGGGACAGGAGGATCCTACGAGCAGTACTTC
NA	TRBV23-1	TRBJ1-5	NA	CASRPETGDEDGNQPQHF	TGCGCCAGCAGGCCCGAGACGGGGGACGAGGATGGCAATCAGCCCCAGCATTTT
NA	TRBV6-5	TRBJ1-1	NA	CASRPGRENTEAFF	TGTGCCAGCAGACCTGGACGGGAAAACACTGAAGCTTTCTTT
NA	TRBV9	TRBJ2-7	NA	CASSVGQISYEQYF	TGTGCCAGCAGCGTAGGGCAGATCTCCTACGAGCAGTACTTC
TRBD1	TRBV27	TRBJ2-4	NA	CASWTGSNKNIQYF	TGTGCCAGTTGGACAGGGTCAAACAAAAACATTCAGTACTTC
NA	TRBV15	TRBJ1-1	few	CATSRDRMNTEAFF	TGTGCCACCAGCAGAGACAGAATGAACACTGAAGCTTTCTTT
TRBD2	TRBV4-2	TRBJ2-7	NA	CASSPGLAGSYEQYF	TGTGCCAGCAGCCCGGGACTAGCGGGAAGCTACGAGCAGTACTTC
TRBD2	TRBV6-4	TRBJ2-2	NA	CASSKTSGRAGMPGELFF	TGTGCCAGCAGCAAGACTAGCGGGAGGGCCGGTATGCCCGGGGAGCTGTTTTTT
NA	TRBV7-9	TRBJ2-3	NA	CASSSIGSADTQYF	TGTGCCAGCAGCTCCATTGGCAGCGCAGATACGCAGTATTTT
TRBD2	TRBV7-2	TRBJ2-7	NA	CASSLAGGRLDEQYF	TGTGCCAGCAGCTTGGCGGGAGGGCGCCTTGACGAGCAGTACTTC
NA	TRBV7-3	TRBJ2-1	NA	CASSPDGSGNEQFF	TGTGCCAGCAGCCCCGACGGTAGCGGTAATGAGCAGTTCTTC
NA	TRBV4-1	TRBJ2-1	NA	CASSQDLPGAPQFF	TGCGCCAGCAGCCAAGATTTACCGGGAGCCCCGCAGTTCTTC
NA	TRBV6-1	TRBJ2-1	NA	CASSPRGYNEQFF	TGTGCCAGCAGTCCTCGGGGGTACAATGAGCAGTTCTTC
NA	TRBV9	TRBJ2-3	NA	CASSVDDTQYF	TGTGCCAGCAGCGTTGATGATACGCAGTATTTT
NA	TRBV7-6	TRBJ2-1	once	CASSLMVSGSSYNEQFF	TGTGCCAGCAGCTTAATGGTTAGCGGAAGCTCCTACAATGAGCAGTTCTTC
TRBD1	TRBV19	TRBJ1-2	NA	CASKDRVMYYGYTF	TGTGCCAGCAAGGACAGGGTAATGTACTATGGCTACACCTTC
TRBD2	TRBV27	TRBJ2-1	NA	CASSPVAGWYNEQFF	TGTGCCAGCAGCCCCGTAGCGGGGTGGTACAATGAGCAGTTCTTC
TRBD1	TRBV19	TRBJ2-3	once	CASRMMTGGFPDTQYF	TGTGCCAGTAGAATGATGACAGGGGGCTTCCCAGATACGCAGTATTTT
TRBD1	TRBV28	TRBJ2-5	NA	CASSSTRDRGRLETQYF	TGTGCCAGCAGTTCAACCCGGGACAGGGGGCGTTTGGAGACCCAGTACTTC
NA	TRBV2	TRBJ1-2	NA	CASSEARGRGYTF	TGTGCCAGCAGTGAAGCGAGGGGCCGTGGCTACACCTTC
NA	TRBV19	TRBJ1-1	few	CASIGWGTPNTEAFF	TGTGCCAGTATTGGGTGGGGGACTCCGAACACTGAAGCTTTCTTT
NA	TRBV27	TRBJ2-2	once	CASNLGPAGELFF	TGTGCCAGCAACCTGGGACCGGCCGGGGAGCTGTTTTTT
NA	TRBV30	TRBJ2-1	once	CAWSYETHTGIYNEQFF	TGTGCCTGGAGTTACGAGACGCATACAGGGATCTACAATGAGCAGTTCTTC
TRBD1	TRBV9	TRBJ1-1	once	CASSVRDRNTEAFF	TGTGCCAGCAGCGTCAGGGACAGAAACACTGAAGCTTTCTTT
NA	TRBV29-1	TRBJ1-2	few	CISRSYYGYTF	TGCATCAGTAGGTCCTACTATGGCTACACCTTC
TRBD1	TRBV5-4	TRBJ2-7	NA	CASSPGTGSYEQYF	TGTGCCAGCAGCCCAGGGACAGGGTCCTACGAGCAGTACTTC
NA	TRBV6-5	TRBJ2-7	NA	CASSYQGNYEQYF	TGTGCCAGCAGTTACCAGGGGAATTACGAGCAGTACTTC
TRBD2	TRBV5-1	TRBJ2-1	NA	CASSLVVSGGEQFF	TGCGCCAGCAGCTTGGTGGTCAGCGGGGGTGAGCAGTTCTTC
NA	TRBV29-1	TRBJ1-1	NA	CSVEDQRVWAEAFF	TGCAGCGTTGAAGATCAGAGGGTTTGGGCTGAAGCTTTCTTT
NA	TRBV7-8	TRBJ2-7	NA	CASSLAASWDSEQYF	TGTGCCAGCAGCTTAGCGGCTAGCTGGGATAGCGAGCAGTACTTC
NA	TRBV9	TRBJ2-7	NA	CASSVEGRSSYEQYF	TGTGCCAGCAGTGTGGAGGGGAGGAGCTCCTACGAGCAGTACTTC
TRBD1	TRBV7-9	TRBJ2-7	NA	CASSSRQGPEQYF	TGTGCCAGCAGCTCAAGACAGGGTCCCGAGCAGTACTTC